A single sample gave rise to the 18 T cell receptor beta chains below, sequenced in a study of blood T cell repertoires in COVID-19 (dated by TCRdb to about 2020). Preparation of the library involved the immunoSEQ multiplex PCR assay. This immuneACCESS table, as held by TCRdb, lists in-frame sequences with V and J called but not all clones. Of the missing ones, under half trace to an unresolved V gene in checked studies; the others have no known cause. For this sample the table gives some 48,000 clones, of which roughly 84% were detected only once. The top ten clonotypes cover 2.5% to 3% of the sample. The specimen was peripheral blood. The source of these receptors is a man between 50 and 59 years old with acute or convalescent COVID-19.

This clone was seen only a few times. The chain recombines TRBV4-1 with TRBJ1-2; 7 bases agree with TRBD1. Germline CDR1 is MGHRA and CDR2 is YSYEKL. The CDR3 has 14 amino acids. Trimming removed 3 bases from V and 5 bases from J; junction bases left unmatched: 6. The CDR3 spells CASSQRQGDYGYTF. Written as DNA, the CDR3 is TGCGCCAGCAGCCAGCGACAGGGAGATTATGGCTACACCTTC.

The chain combines TRBV9 with TRBJ2-3, with a possible D match to TRBD2 (6 bases). The CDR3 is made up of 13 amino acids. Germline V CDR1 and CDR2: SGDLS, YYNGEE. V lost 3 bases to trimming and J lost 3 bases, with 8 bases between them. In nucleotides, the CDR3 is TGTGCCAGCAGCGCCAGCGGGACAGATACGCAGTATTTT. The encoded protein is CASSASGTDTQYF.

The chain has TRBV6-2 or TRBV6-3 and TRBJ2-1; 7 bases fit TRBD2. CDR3 length: 15 amino acids. Trimming at V came to 0 bases and at J to 7 bases, leaving 6 bases not matched to a gene. CDR1 is MNHEY, CDR2 SVGEGT, per germline. Here the CDR3 DNA reads TGTGCCAGCAGTTACTCGGGGCGGGGGAGGAATGAGCAGTTCTTC. Protein: CASSYSGRGRNEQFF.

The chain couples TRBV4-1 to TRBJ1-2; TRBD1 might be the D (5 bases). The V end lost 1 base, the J end lost 6 bases, and 18 bases lay between the germline ends. CDR1 is MGHRA, CDR2 YSYEKL, per germline. The CDR3 extends over 16 amino acids. CDR3 loop: CASSQVSAAGRNGYTF. DNA of the CDR3: TGCGCCAGCAGCCAAGTGTCCGCGGCAGGGCGGAATGGCTACACCTTC.

The CDR3 bases are TGTGCCTTCGGCGGGGGGGCAAAGACCCAGTACTTC. Residues: CAFGGGAKTQYF. This chain links TRBV30 with TRBJ2-5; TRBD2 matches 9 bases. Trimming took 7 bases from V and 6 from J; bases not matched to a gene: 6. Germline V CDR1 and CDR2: GTSNPN, SVGIG (reference sequence). The CDR3 runs 12 residues.

This chain links TRBV2 with TRBJ2-7; 7 positions agree with TRBD2. From germline, CDR1 is SNHLY and CDR2 FYNNEI. The CDR3 loop spans 15 amino acids. V was clipped by 11 bases and J by 2 bases; unmatched bases: 15. This CDR3 is CACPKASGPTYEQYF. The CDR3 DNA reads TGTGCCTGCCCCAAGGCTAGCGGACCCACCTACGAGCAGTACTTC.

V and J are TRBV9 and TRBJ2-3; D may be TRBD2 (5 bases). The V end was cut by 0 bases, the J end by 2 bases, with 10 bases between. In germline, CDR1 is SGDLS, CDR2 YYNGEE. The CDR3 sequence is 15 residues long. CDR3 residues: CASSVDEGFTDTQYF. The CDR3 nucleotides are TGTGCCAGCAGCGTAGATGAGGGTTTCACAGATACGCAGTATTTT.

This clone was observed a handful of times. The chain employs TRBV28 and TRBJ1-2, with TRBD1 matching 8 bases. Germline V gives CDR1 MDHEN, CDR2 SYDVKM. J was trimmed by 8 bases and V by 0 bases; bases with no gene match: 5. The CDR3 is 14 residues long. CDR3 in amino acids: CASSLWDRETGYTF. DNA of the CDR3: TGTGCCAGCAGTTTATGGGACAGGGAGACAGGCTACACCTTC.

The V and J genes are TRBV19 and TRBJ1-4; no clear D. The CDR3 contains 16 residues. Germline V CDR1 and CDR2: LNHDA, SQIVND (reference sequence). Trimming removed 1 base from V and 1 base from J, with 10 bases in between. In nucleotides, the CDR3 is TGTGCCAGTAGTATAGGGCCCCAAAGAACTAATGAAAAACTGTTTTTT. Translated: CASSIGPQRTNEKLFF.

The chain employs TRBV12-1 and TRBJ1-5. TRBV12-1 is deemed a pseudogene. This CDR3 comprises 19 residues. CDR3 DNA: TGTGCCAGCACCTCAATGGTGGACATGGTTTTTCCGGGGGGTCAGCCCCAGCATTTT. This translates into CASTSMVDMVFPGGQPQHF.

This clone was seen only once. This chain connects TRBV5-1 to TRBJ2-3; TRBD2 matches at 9 bases. The CDR3 contains 15 residues. In germline, CDR1 is SGHRS, CDR2 YFSETQ. The V gene end was trimmed by 4 bases and the J gene end by 5 bases; junction bases not matched to a gene: 8. The CDR3 sequence: CASSMTSGEGDTQYF. CDR3 coding DNA: TGCGCCAGCAGCATGACTAGCGGAGAGGGAGATACGCAGTATTTT.

The chain is built from TRBV13 and TRBJ2-1, with 9 bases that match TRBD2. Trimming removed 5 bases from V and 0 bases from J; junction bases left unmatched: 20. This CDR3 has 21 residues. From germline, CDR1 is PRHDT and CDR2 FYEKMQ (reference sequence). The CDR3 loop reads CASSASGMWASGKSSYNEQFF. The CDR3 nucleotides read TGTGCCAGCAGCGCTTCCGGTATGTGGGCTAGCGGGAAAAGCTCCTACAATGAGCAGTTCTTC.

The rearrangement links TRBV11-1 to TRBJ2-1, with 10 bases lining up with TRBD2. The CDR3 contains 14 residues. The trim removed 1 base at V and 7 bases at J, leaving 1 base unmatched. Germline V gives CDR1 SGHAT, CDR2 FQDESV (reference sequence). The chain's CDR3 is CASSLEAGGNEQFF. The CDR3 DNA sequence: TGTGCCAGCAGCTTAGAAGCGGGAGGGAATGAGCAGTTCTTC.

V usage is TRBV23-1 and J usage is TRBJ2-6; 8 nucleotides agree with TRBD2. TRBV23-1 carries the ORF label, with uncertain function. The CDR3 loop spans 17 amino acids. V trimming: 3 bases; J trimming: 3 bases; junction bases outside the gene matches: 7. CDR3 sequence: CASSHPGGGSGANVLTF. CDR3 nucleotides: TGCGCCAGCAGTCATCCCGGCGGGGGGAGTGGGGCCAACGTCCTGACTTTC.

This clone was seen a handful of times. The chain links TRBV7-9 to TRBJ2-7; 7 nucleotides agree with TRBD2. The CDR3 runs 15 residues. CDR1 is SEHNR, CDR2 FQNEAQ, per germline (reference sequence). The junction had 5 bases not matched to a gene; V was cut back by 3 bases and J by 0 bases. In DNA form, the CDR3 reads TGTGCCAGCAGCTTGGGGGAGGGAGCCTCCTACGAGCAGTACTTC. Translation: CASSLGEGASYEQYF.

The chain joins TRBV24-1 to TRBJ1-2, with 7 bases that match TRBD1. The germline gives CDR1 KGHDR, CDR2 SFDVKD. The CDR3 totals 14 residues. V lost 4 bases and J lost 3; bases outside the gene matches: 4. The CDR3: CATSDNDRDYGYTF. In nucleotides, the CDR3 is TGTGCCACCAGTGACAATGACAGGGACTATGGCTACACCTTC.

The chain couples TRBV3-1 (or the pseudogene TRBV3-2) to TRBJ2-7; 8 bases are a match to TRBD2. The V gene end was trimmed by 4 bases and the J gene end by 6 bases; junction bases not matched to a gene: 5. The germline V gene encodes CDR1 LGHDT and CDR2 YNNKEL (reference sequence). This CDR3 comprises 13 residues. The CDR3 region is CASSPGLAREQYF. As DNA, the CDR3 is TGTGCCAGCAGCCCCGGACTAGCTCGCGAGCAGTACTTC.

The chain employs TRBV19 and TRBJ2-1, with D hard to call. CDR1 is LNHDA, CDR2 SQIVND, per germline (reference sequence). This CDR3 is 15 amino acids long. Trimming took 1 base from V and 4 from J, leaving 11 bases between them. The CDR3 loop is CASSIGSSEYNEQFF. CDR3 DNA sequence: TGTGCCAGTAGTATAGGGAGCAGCGAATACAATGAGCAGTTCTTC.